Presented here are 9 T cell receptor beta chains from one specimen sequenced in a study of blood T cell repertoires in COVID-19. Measured with immunoSEQ multiplex PCR; TCRdb has only the in-frame clones, and not every one. This sample carries 200,000 to 300,000 clones, around 90% of them seen once, and the ten largest clones take roughly 5%. Source material: peripheral blood. The receptors come from a woman in her sixties with COVID-19, enrolled during active disease.

V is TRBV7-9 and J is TRBJ2-3; D is perhaps TRBD1 (6 bases). Germline V gene data show CDR1 as SEHNR and CDR2 as FQNEAQ (reference sequence). V was trimmed by 1 base and J by 2 bases, leaving 10 bases between them. CDR3 length equals 15 residues. CDR3 bases: TGTGCCAGCAGCTTAGAGGGGGACAACACAGATACGCAGTATTTT. Protein product: CASSLEGDNTDTQYF. Using reference TRBV7-9 and TRBJ2-3 for the parts outside the CDR3, the full variable domain is DTGVSQNPRHKITKRGQNVTFRCDPISEHNRLYWYRQTLGQGPEFLTYFQNEAQLEKSRLLSDRFSAERPKGSFSTLEIQRTEQGDSAMYLCASSLEGDNTDTQYFGPGTRLTVL.

The V call is TRBV28, the J call TRBJ2-6; a weak D match, TRBD2 (6 bases). Trimming left V 2 bases short and J 3 bases short, with 20 bases between. CDR3 length equals 19 residues. Germline-derived CDR1 and CDR2 are MDHEN and SYDVKM. CDR3 sequence (DNA): TGTGCCAGCAGTTTACCCCTAACGGGAGTAAGACGTGGGGCCAACGTCCTGACTTTC. Encoded protein: CASSLPLTGVRRGANVLTF.

This clone was seen just once. V and J are TRBV9 and TRBJ2-3, with a tentative D call TRBD1 (5 bases). The CDR3 runs 15 residues. Germline V CDR1 and CDR2: SGDLS, YYNGEE. Between the trimmed V and J ends, which lost 3 bases and 3 bases, there was a span of 14 bases. The CDR3 nucleotides read TGTGCCAGCAGCGCCCGGACAAAAGGGACAGATACGCAGTATTTT. Its translation is CASSARTKGTDTQYF.

This clone was recorded a few times. DNA of the CDR3: TGTGCCAGCAGCTTAGCCCCCGGGGGGCTATTATACGAGCAGTACTTC. Residues: CASSLAPGGLLYEQYF. The V and J genes are TRBV7-6 and TRBJ2-7; tentative D call: TRBD2 (7 bases). V lost 0 bases and J lost 4, with 16 bases in between. Germline-derived CDR1 and CDR2 are SGHVS and FNYEAQ. The CDR3 is 16 amino acids.

The chain couples TRBV15 to TRBJ1-5; no reliable D call. The germline V gene encodes CDR1 LNHNV and CDR2 YYDKDF (reference sequence). V was trimmed by 4 bases and J by 7 bases, leaving 11 bases between them. The CDR3 length is 13 residues. Written as DNA, the CDR3 is TGTGCCACCAGCAAAGATCCCTTCCAGCCCCAGCATTTT. Residues: CATSKDPFQPQHF.

This clone was detected only a few times. A junction end diverges from the germline sequence, so it may reflect a read error. The chain links TRBV6-5 to TRBJ1-5; a weak D match, TRBD1 (6 bases). The CDR3 extends over 13 amino acids. Germline V gives CDR1 MNHEY, CDR2 SVGAGI. This CDR3 reads CASVGTNNRPQHF. In DNA, the CDR3 is TGTGCCAGCGTCGGGACAAATAATCGGCCCCAGCATTTT.

The gene calls are TRBV6-2 or TRBV6-3 and TRBJ1-5; D perhaps matches TRBD1 (5 bases). The CDR3 runs to 16 residues. Looked up from germline, CDR1 is MNHEY and CDR2 is SVGEGT. Trimming left V 5 bases short and J 1 base short, with 15 bases between. For the CDR3, the DNA is TGTGCCAGCAGTACAGGACCCCCTCGGAGCAATCAGCCCCAGCATTTT. This encodes CASSTGPPRSNQPQHF.

The V gene is TRBV20-1, the J gene TRBJ2-7; D is possibly TRBD2 (6 bases). This CDR3 comprises 10 residues. The V gene's germline CDR1 is DFQATT and CDR2 SNEGSKA (reference sequence). Trimming cost V 7 bases and J 6 bases, with 10 bases left between them. The CDR3 bases are TGCAGTGTACCCGGGAGCGAGCAGTACTTC. Its protein product is CSVPGSEQYF.

In this sample, this clone turned up once. The chain uses TRBV27 and TRBJ1-4; D not certain. The CDR3 loop spans 15 amino acids. V dropped 3 bases and J dropped 0 bases, with 8 bases sitting between them. Germline loops: CDR1 MNHEY, CDR2 SMNVEV (reference sequence). The CDR3 nucleotides read TGTGCCAGCAGTTTCGGGAACCCAACTAATGAAAAACTGTTTTTT. Translation: CASSFGNPTNEKLFF. The whole variable domain, filled in from reference TRBV27 and TRBJ1-4, reads EAQVTQNPRYLITVTGKKLTVTCSQNMNHEYMSWYRQDPGLGLRQIYYSMNVEVTDKGDVPEGYKVSRKEKRNFPLILESPSPNQTSLYFCASSFGNPTNEKLFFGSGTQLSVL.